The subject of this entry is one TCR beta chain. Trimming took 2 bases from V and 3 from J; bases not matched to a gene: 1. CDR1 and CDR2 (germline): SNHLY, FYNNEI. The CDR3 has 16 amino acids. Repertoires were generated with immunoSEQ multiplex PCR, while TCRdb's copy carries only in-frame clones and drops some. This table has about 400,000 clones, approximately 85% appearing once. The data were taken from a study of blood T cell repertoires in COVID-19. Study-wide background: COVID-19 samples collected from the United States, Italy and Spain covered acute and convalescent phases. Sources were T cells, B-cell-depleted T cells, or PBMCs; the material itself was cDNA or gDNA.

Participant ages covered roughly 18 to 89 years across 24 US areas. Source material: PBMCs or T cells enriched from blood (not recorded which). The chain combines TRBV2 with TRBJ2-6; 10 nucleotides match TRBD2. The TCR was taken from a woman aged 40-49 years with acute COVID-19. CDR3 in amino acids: CASSELAGVGANVLTF. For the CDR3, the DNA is TGTGCCAGCAGTGAACTAGCGGGGGTTGGGGCCAACGTCCTGACTTTC.